Listed below are T cell receptor beta chains from one sample, sequenced in a study of CD8+ T cells in alopecia areata. Here immunoSEQ multiplex PCR was the method, and the copy in TCRdb shows in-frame clones only, minus some. The table has around 250,000 clones, 67% seen once. Source: CD4+ T cells sorted from blood, taken at week 0. The receptor set was obtained from a human donor with alopecia areata. The conserved cysteine and the conserved F or W are not part of the CDR3 here. Each record gives: V gene, J gene, CDR3 protein.

v_call: TRBV29-1; j_call: TRBJ2-5; cdr3_aa: SVVANQETQY
v_call: TRBV18; j_call: TRBJ1-1; cdr3_aa: ASSWGLEAF
v_call: TRBV7-2; j_call: TRBJ1-2; cdr3_aa: ASRLGVQSYGYT
v_call: TRBV18; j_call: TRBJ2-7; cdr3_aa: ASSHSGARSYEQY
v_call: TRBV4-1; j_call: TRBJ2-2; cdr3_aa: ASSQRDRANTGELF
v_call: TRBV2; j_call: TRBJ2-5; cdr3_aa: ASMTMETQY
v_call: TRBV4-2; j_call: TRBJ2-2; cdr3_aa: ASSPRGTGGTGELF
v_call: TRBV29-1; j_call: TRBJ1-1; cdr3_aa: SVEEVDRAAF
v_call: TRBV30; j_call: TRBJ2-5; cdr3_aa: AWRRSHQETQY
v_call: TRBV7-3; j_call: TRBJ1-6; cdr3_aa: ASSLSGPNLGPLH
v_call: TRBV5-1; j_call: TRBJ1-6; cdr3_aa: ASSLAVGNSPLH
v_call: TRBV29-1; j_call: TRBJ1-2; cdr3_aa: SVVLQGVVNYGYT
v_call: TRBV7-2; j_call: TRBJ2-3; cdr3_aa: ASSTGLAGGWD
v_call: TRBV29-1; j_call: TRBJ1-3; cdr3_aa: SVEDPPNTIY
v_call: TRBV7-2; j_call: TRBJ2-5; cdr3_aa: ASSLESRTQETQY
v_call: TRBV25-1; j_call: TRBJ2-3; cdr3_aa: ASSVGQITDTQY
v_call: TRBV18; j_call: TRBJ1-5; cdr3_aa: ASSPGTGGVGQPQH
v_call: TRBV30; j_call: TRBJ2-7; cdr3_aa: AWSQVQGEQY
v_call: TRBV10-3; j_call: TRBJ1-6; cdr3_aa: ASLWSTNSPLH
v_call: TRBV29-1; j_call: TRBJ2-7; cdr3_aa: SVEGQGPYEQY
v_call: TRBV9; j_call: TRBJ1-1; cdr3_aa: ASSAATGRWDTEAF
v_call: TRBV29-1; j_call: TRBJ1-1; cdr3_aa: SARGGGLNTEAF
v_call: TRBV30; j_call: TRBJ1-1; cdr3_aa: ASQSVNTEAF
v_call: TRBV7-2; j_call: TRBJ2-1; cdr3_aa: ASSLRLFAEQF
v_call: TRBV7-9; j_call: TRBJ2-5; cdr3_aa: ASSFGLAGEETQY
v_call: TRBV29-1; j_call: TRBJ1-4; cdr3_aa: SVEGRDEKLF
v_call: TRBV5-6; j_call: TRBJ1-5; cdr3_aa: ASSFDRNQPQH
v_call: TRBV6-6; j_call: TRBJ1-2; cdr3_aa: ASSYSPRDYGYT
v_call: TRBV9; j_call: TRBJ2-3; cdr3_aa: ASSVALTSGGRGDTQY
v_call: TRBV6-5; j_call: TRBJ1-2; cdr3_aa: ASSRDRGLGYT
v_call: TRBV10-3; j_call: TRBJ2-3; cdr3_aa: AISGSTSGASTDTQY
v_call: TRBV29-1; j_call: TRBJ2-1; cdr3_aa: SVGNNEQF
v_call: TRBV9; j_call: TRBJ2-6; cdr3_aa: ASSAYRGPADSGANVLT
v_call: TRBV30; j_call: TRBJ1-6; cdr3_aa: AWSRPQGLSYNSPLH
v_call: TRBV6-1; j_call: TRBJ2-1; cdr3_aa: ASRKYNEQF
v_call: TRBV14; j_call: TRBJ1-1; cdr3_aa: ASSHSEGGEAF
v_call: TRBV30; j_call: TRBJ2-3; cdr3_aa: AWSFGTQY
v_call: TRBV29-1; j_call: TRBJ1-4; cdr3_aa: SVEKQENNEKLF
v_call: TRBV29-1; j_call: TRBJ2-1; cdr3_aa: SVESGRLADEQF
v_call: TRBV5-1; j_call: TRBJ2-5; cdr3_aa: ASSIPGDETQY